The 13 T cell receptor beta chains reported below all come from one sample, sequenced in a study of T cells expressing NK-cell markers. TCRdb reprocessed the 5' RACE reads and keeps a single row for each CDR3 protein, giving no DNA. Its clone listing holds some 150,000 distinct CDR3 sequences. Sequencing was performed on blood T cells: a sorted CD56 or NKG2C T cell subset, CD4+ or CD8+ T cells, or bulk PBMC T cells (not recorded which). Source of these receptors: a man in his late teens or twenties in good health.

The chain employs TRBV12-3 or TRBV12-4 and TRBJ2-7. The CDR3 loop spans 15 amino acids. This CDR3 reads CASSSGDGSSYEQYF.

The chain links TRBV7-8 to TRBJ2-2; TCRdb proposes TRBD2, but this gene call is untestable without DNA. The CDR3 is 19 amino acids. In germline, CDR1 is SGHVS, CDR2 FQNEAQ. The chain's CDR3 is CASSLAGAGGRQNTGELFF.

V and J are TRBV19 and TRBJ1-1; TCRdb selects TRBD1, and the lack of DNA leaves this call unchecked. CDR1 LNHDA and CDR2 SQIVND come from the germline V gene (reference sequence). The CDR3 has 15 amino acids. The CDR3 spells CASSLAGGGGTEAFF.

The rearrangement uses TRBV2 and TRBJ2-5; TCRdb's D call of TRBD1 is untestable without DNA. CDR1 is SNHLY, CDR2 FYNNEI, per germline. The CDR3 covers 14 residues. The CDR3 region is CASLPGQTKETQYF.

The rearrangement uses TRBV19 and TRBJ2-7; lacking DNA, the TRBD1 call made by TCRdb goes unchecked. Per the germline V gene, CDR1 is LNHDA and CDR2 is SQIVND (reference sequence). The CDR3 spans 14 residues. The CDR3 sequence: CASAVRGPSYEQYF.

The chain recombines TRBV9 with TRBJ2-2; TCRdb reports TRBD1, a call that lacks DNA to check it against. This CDR3 has 13 amino acids. The V gene's germline CDR1 is SGDLS and CDR2 YYNGEE. The CDR3 sequence is CASSPGAAGELFF.

The chain is built from TRBV12-3 or TRBV12-4 and TRBJ2-1; there is no DNA to check the TCRdb D call of TRBD2. The CDR3 contains 18 residues. CDR3 residues: CASSLGNRVGPSYNEQFF.

J is TRBJ2-1 and V is TRBV5-4; TCRdb returns TRBD1, unconfirmable since there is no DNA. Per the germline V gene, CDR1 is SGHNT and CDR2 is YYREEE (reference sequence). The CDR3 extends over 15 amino acids. Here the CDR3 reads CASSPFPGTTNEQFF.

The genes are TRBV12-3 or TRBV12-4 and TRBJ2-3; TCRdb's D gene call, TRBD1, goes unchecked for lack of DNA. CDR3 length: 14 residues. The CDR3 reads CASSSSGTGDTQYF.

CDR3: CASGRDGDYLYEQYF. The chain carries TRBV3-1 and TRBJ2-7; checking the TCRdb D call of TRBD1 is not possible without DNA. The CDR3 totals 15 residues. Germline CDR1 is LGHDT and CDR2 is YNNKEL (reference sequence).

The rearrangement joins TRBV6-6 to TRBJ1-5; with no DNA, the TCRdb D assignment of TRBD1 cannot be verified. CDR3 length: 13 residues. CDR1 MNHNY and CDR2 SVGAGI come from the germline V gene (reference sequence). The CDR3: CATHTGRNQPQHF.

The J gene is TRBJ2-7, the V gene TRBV10-3. In germline, CDR1 is ENHRY, CDR2 SYGVKD. The CDR3 contains 15 residues. This chain's CDR3 is CAISEPEEANYEQYF.

The chain carries TRBV4-1 and TRBJ2-3; TCRdb calls TRBD1, which cannot be checked without DNA. The length of the CDR3 is 13 residues. The germline V gene encodes CDR1 MGHRA and CDR2 YSYEKL. The CDR3 loop reads CASSQPRRDTQYF.